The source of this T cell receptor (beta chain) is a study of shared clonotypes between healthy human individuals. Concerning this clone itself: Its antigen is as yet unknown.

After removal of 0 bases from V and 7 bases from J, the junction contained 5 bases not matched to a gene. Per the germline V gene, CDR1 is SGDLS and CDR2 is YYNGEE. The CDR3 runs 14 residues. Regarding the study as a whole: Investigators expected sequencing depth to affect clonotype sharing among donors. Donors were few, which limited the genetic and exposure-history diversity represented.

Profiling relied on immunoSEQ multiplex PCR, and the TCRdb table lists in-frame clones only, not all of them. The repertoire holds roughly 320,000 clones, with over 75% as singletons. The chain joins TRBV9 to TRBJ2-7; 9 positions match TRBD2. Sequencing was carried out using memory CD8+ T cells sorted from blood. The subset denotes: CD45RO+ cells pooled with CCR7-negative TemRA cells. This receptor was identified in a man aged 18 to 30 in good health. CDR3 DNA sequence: TGTGCCAGCAGCGTAGCGGCGGGAGGGCCGGAGCAGTACTTC. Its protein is CASSVAAGGPEQYF.